These T cell receptor beta chains were read from a single sample in a study of shared clonotypes between healthy human individuals. Method: immunoSEQ multiplex PCR; TCRdb's copy keeps in-frame clones and lacks some. The sample has roughly 1,100,000 clones, roughly 80% seen once. Sequenced sample: memory CD4+ T cells sorted from blood. These receptor sequences come from a young man in good health. Each CDR3 is given with its conserved first and last residue. The order of the fields is J gene, V gene, D gene, clone size, CDR3 DNA, CDR3 protein. The D gene is left open where the match is weak. Size is stated for part of the rows, as once, few or many counts, or as a class when the clone is expanded.

j_gene: TRBJ1-6; v_gene: TRBV5-6; d_gene: TRBD1; abundance: -; CDR3nt: TGTGCCAGCAGCGCCGGGACAGGGAAGAATAATTCACCCCTCCACTTT; CDR3aa: CASSAGTGKNNSPLHF
j_gene: TRBJ2-2; v_gene: TRBV7-2; d_gene: TRBD2; abundance: -; CDR3nt: TGTGCCAGCAGCTTAGCTGCGGGAGGTACCGGGGAGCTGTTTTTT; CDR3aa: CASSLAAGGTGELFF
j_gene: TRBJ2-6; v_gene: TRBV11-1; d_gene: -; abundance: -; CDR3nt: TGTGCCAGCAGCTTTCGCCCGGGACACCAGTCTGGGGCCAACGTCCTGACTTTC; CDR3aa: CASSFRPGHQSGANVLTF
j_gene: TRBJ1-2; v_gene: TRBV2; d_gene: -; abundance: -; CDR3nt: TGTGCCAGCAGTGAAGCGCCCGGGGCAGGCTATGGCTACACCTTC; CDR3aa: CASSEAPGAGYGYTF
j_gene: TRBJ1-6; v_gene: TRBV5-1; d_gene: -; abundance: -; CDR3nt: TGCGCCAGCAGCCCGACAACCGGGGTCGGGAATTCACCCCTCCACTTT; CDR3aa: CASSPTTGVGNSPLHF
j_gene: TRBJ2-3; v_gene: TRBV7-2; d_gene: -; abundance: -; CDR3nt: TGTGCCAGCAGCTTAGTAAGTGGGACAGATACGCAGTATTTT; CDR3aa: CASSLVSGTDTQYF
j_gene: TRBJ2-2; v_gene: TRBV5-1; d_gene: -; abundance: -; CDR3nt: TGCGCCAGCAGCCCCCTGGACAGAAGATCGAACACCGGGGAGCTGTTTTTT; CDR3aa: CASSPLDRRSNTGELFF
j_gene: TRBJ2-5; v_gene: TRBV2; d_gene: -; abundance: -; CDR3nt: TGTGCCAGCACACTCCAAAATCGGGGACAAGAGACCCAGTACTTC; CDR3aa: CASTLQNRGQETQYF
j_gene: TRBJ2-7; v_gene: TRBV6-1; d_gene: TRBD2; abundance: -; CDR3nt: TGTGCCAGCACCATAGGGGAGGGGCCTTCCTACGAGCAGTACTTC; CDR3aa: CASTIGEGPSYEQYF
j_gene: TRBJ2-2; v_gene: TRBV9; d_gene: TRBD2; abundance: few; CDR3nt: TGTGCCAGCAGCGCCCGATTTAGCGGGGTGGACACCGGGGAGCTGTTTTTT; CDR3aa: CASSARFSGVDTGELFF
j_gene: TRBJ1-6; v_gene: TRBV5-1; d_gene: -; abundance: -; CDR3nt: TGCGCCAGCAGCTTGGGTATATCGTCCCAAGGAGGGAGTTCACCCCTCCACTTT; CDR3aa: CASSLGISSQGGSSPLHF
j_gene: TRBJ1-1; v_gene: TRBV10-3; d_gene: -; abundance: -; CDR3nt: TGTGCCATCAGTGTCGGGGGGGGGAACACTGAAGCTTTCTTT; CDR3aa: CAISVGGGNTEAFF
j_gene: TRBJ1-1; v_gene: TRBV7-2; d_gene: TRBD1; abundance: -; CDR3nt: TGTGCCAGCAGCCCAGGGGGCTTCTCGAATGAAGCTTTCTTT; CDR3aa: CASSPGGFSNEAFF
j_gene: TRBJ1-2; v_gene: TRBV6-6; d_gene: -; abundance: few; CDR3nt: TGTGCCAGCAGTTACACAAGGGTTGGATATGGCTACACCTTC; CDR3aa: CASSYTRVGYGYTF
j_gene: TRBJ1-3; v_gene: TRBV28; d_gene: -; abundance: -; CDR3nt: TGTGCCAGCAGTTTACTCTCTGGAAACACCATATATTTT; CDR3aa: CASSLLSGNTIYF
j_gene: TRBJ2-2; v_gene: TRBV11-3; d_gene: TRBD2; abundance: -; CDR3nt: TGTGCCAGCTCTAGCGGGGGGGCCATGGAGGAGCTGTTTTTT; CDR3aa: CASSSGGAMEELFF
j_gene: TRBJ1-1; v_gene: TRBV30; d_gene: -; abundance: few; CDR3nt: TGTGCCTGGAGTCGGGGTTTTATGAACACTGAAGCTTTCTTT; CDR3aa: CAWSRGFMNTEAFF
j_gene: TRBJ1-1; v_gene: TRBV30; d_gene: -; abundance: -; CDR3nt: TGTGCCTGGAAAGGGAACACTGAAGCTTTCTTT; CDR3aa: CAWKGNTEAFF
j_gene: TRBJ2-3; v_gene: TRBV10-1; d_gene: -; abundance: -; CDR3nt: TGCGCCAGCAGCAGGGACCGCACAGATACGCAGTATTTT; CDR3aa: CASSRDRTDTQYF
j_gene: TRBJ2-1; v_gene: TRBV5-1; d_gene: TRBD2; abundance: -; CDR3nt: TGCGCCAGCAGCGGGGGACTAGCGGGAAGCCTCAATGAGCAGTTCTTC; CDR3aa: CASSGGLAGSLNEQFF
j_gene: TRBJ2-7; v_gene: TRBV7-2; d_gene: TRBD2; abundance: -; CDR3nt: TGTGCCAGCAGCTTAGTGGGTACGGGGGGTGTTGAGCAGTACTTC; CDR3aa: CASSLVGTGGVEQYF
j_gene: TRBJ1-5; v_gene: TRBV11-2; d_gene: TRBD1; abundance: -; CDR3nt: TGTGCCAGCAGCCGGGACAGGGGGCCCACTCAGCCCCAGCATTTT; CDR3aa: CASSRDRGPTQPQHF
j_gene: TRBJ1-5; v_gene: TRBV7-2; d_gene: -; abundance: -; CDR3nt: TGTGCCAGCAGCTTAGGGACTCAGCCCCAGCATTTT; CDR3aa: CASSLGTQPQHF
j_gene: TRBJ1-5; v_gene: TRBV28; d_gene: -; abundance: -; CDR3nt: TGTGCCAGCAGTGCAAGATTAGGGAGCAATCAGCCCCAGCATTTT; CDR3aa: CASSARLGSNQPQHF
j_gene: TRBJ2-1; v_gene: TRBV5-1; d_gene: TRBD2; abundance: few; CDR3nt: TGCGCCAGCAGCTTGAACCCCGGGGGGTCGGAGCAGTTCTTC; CDR3aa: CASSLNPGGSEQFF
j_gene: TRBJ2-3; v_gene: TRBV5-1; d_gene: TRBD2; abundance: -; CDR3nt: TGCGCCAGCAGCTTGCTTAGCGGGGGCGCAGATACGCAGTATTTT; CDR3aa: CASSLLSGGADTQYF
j_gene: TRBJ2-5; v_gene: TRBV29-1; d_gene: -; abundance: -; CDR3nt: TGCAGCGGACAAGGGTACCAAGAGACCCAGTACTTC; CDR3aa: CSGQGYQETQYF
j_gene: TRBJ2-2; v_gene: TRBV29-1; d_gene: TRBD2; abundance: -; CDR3nt: TGCAGCGTTGTAACTCTAGCGGGAGTTAGGTCCGGGGAGCTGTTTTTT; CDR3aa: CSVVTLAGVRSGELFF
j_gene: TRBJ1-5; v_gene: TRBV2; d_gene: -; abundance: -; CDR3nt: TGTGCCAGCAGTGTTAGCGGAGCCAATCAGCCCCAGCATTTT; CDR3aa: CASSVSGANQPQHF
j_gene: TRBJ1-1; v_gene: TRBV10-1; d_gene: -; abundance: -; CDR3nt: TGCGCCAGCCGGGACAACCAGAACACTGAAGCTTTCTTT; CDR3aa: CASRDNQNTEAFF
j_gene: TRBJ1-6; v_gene: TRBV6-1; d_gene: TRBD1; abundance: -; CDR3nt: TGTGCCAGCAGTGGACAGGGGGCTTCACCCCTCCACTTT; CDR3aa: CASSGQGASPLHF
j_gene: TRBJ2-1; v_gene: TRBV11-3; d_gene: -; abundance: -; CDR3nt: TGTGCCAGCAGCTTAGGGGCGGGGCCCTACAATGAGCAGTTCTTC; CDR3aa: CASSLGAGPYNEQFF
j_gene: TRBJ1-5; v_gene: TRBV19; d_gene: -; abundance: -; CDR3nt: TGTGCCAGTAGTTTCGGAGGAGGGAATAATCAGCCCCAGCATTTT; CDR3aa: CASSFGGGNNQPQHF
j_gene: TRBJ2-2; v_gene: TRBV5-1; d_gene: -; abundance: many; CDR3nt: TGCGCCAGCAGCCAGACAGGCACCGGGGAGCTGTTTTTT; CDR3aa: CASSQTGTGELFF
j_gene: TRBJ1-2; v_gene: TRBV2; d_gene: TRBD1; abundance: few; CDR3nt: TGTGCCAGCAGTCTGACAGGGCCCTATGGCTACACCTTC; CDR3aa: CASSLTGPYGYTF
j_gene: TRBJ1-2; v_gene: TRBV7-2; d_gene: -; abundance: -; CDR3nt: TGTGCCAGCAGCCCAAAGGCTAACAGGGTTGGCTACACCTTC; CDR3aa: CASSPKANRVGYTF
j_gene: TRBJ2-5; v_gene: TRBV5-6; d_gene: -; abundance: once; CDR3nt: TGTGCCAGCAGCTTGAAGTGGGGTCAAGAGACCCAGTACTTC; CDR3aa: CASSLKWGQETQYF
j_gene: TRBJ2-3; v_gene: TRBV11-2; d_gene: TRBD2; abundance: many; CDR3nt: TGTGCCAGCAGCTCCTCGACTAGCGGGAGGGCAGATACGCAGTATTTT; CDR3aa: CASSSSTSGRADTQYF
j_gene: TRBJ2-3; v_gene: TRBV4-3; d_gene: TRBD1; abundance: -; CDR3nt: TGCGCCAGCAGCCAAGATACTCCGGGACAGGGGTTATCACTTAGCACAGATACGCAGTATTTT; CDR3aa: CASSQDTPGQGLSLSTDTQYF
j_gene: TRBJ2-1; v_gene: TRBV30; d_gene: -; abundance: -; CDR3nt: TGTGCCTGGAGTGTGATAAGGGGTGAGCAGTTCTTC; CDR3aa: CAWSVIRGEQFF
j_gene: TRBJ1-4; v_gene: TRBV11-2; d_gene: -; abundance: -; CDR3nt: TGTGCCAGCAGCAGCGGGACGTGGGAAAAACTGTTTTTT; CDR3aa: CASSSGTWEKLFF
j_gene: TRBJ2-5; v_gene: TRBV11-2; d_gene: -; abundance: -; CDR3nt: TGTGCCAGCAGCTTAGGCCCGGCGGGACAAGAGACCCAGTACTTC; CDR3aa: CASSLGPAGQETQYF
j_gene: TRBJ2-7; v_gene: TRBV5-4; d_gene: TRBD2; abundance: once; CDR3nt: TGTGCCAGCAGCATAGCGGGAGGCCGGGACGAGCAGTACTTC; CDR3aa: CASSIAGGRDEQYF
j_gene: TRBJ1-1; v_gene: TRBV5-6; d_gene: -; abundance: -; CDR3nt: TGTGCCAGCAGCTTGGACCGGAGGAACACTGAAGCTTTCTTT; CDR3aa: CASSLDRRNTEAFF
j_gene: TRBJ2-6; v_gene: TRBV12-5; d_gene: TRBD2; abundance: -; CDR3nt: TGTGCTTCCCGAACGGGAGGAACTGGGGCCAACGTCCTGACTTTC; CDR3aa: CASRTGGTGANVLTF
j_gene: TRBJ1-1; v_gene: TRBV18; d_gene: -; abundance: -; CDR3nt: TGTGCCAGCTCAAGCCTCGGGGGGACTGAAGCTTTCTTT; CDR3aa: CASSSLGGTEAFF
j_gene: TRBJ2-2; v_gene: TRBV6-5; d_gene: -; abundance: -; CDR3nt: TGTGCCAGCAGTTACGGCAGAACCGGGGAGCTGTTTTTT; CDR3aa: CASSYGRTGELFF
j_gene: TRBJ2-7; v_gene: TRBV29-1; d_gene: TRBD2; abundance: -; CDR3nt: TGCAGCGTTGTACTAGCGGGAGCGTACGAGCAGTACTTC; CDR3aa: CSVVLAGAYEQYF
j_gene: TRBJ1-4; v_gene: TRBV5-6; d_gene: TRBD1; abundance: -; CDR3nt: TGTGCCAGCAGCGCGGACAGGGGGCGGATTGATGAAAAACTGTTTTTT; CDR3aa: CASSADRGRIDEKLFF